This passage covers 28 T cell receptor beta chains from one sample sequenced in a study of T cells expressing NK-cell markers. TCRdb re-analyzed the 5' RACE reads; it lists each CDR3 protein once, without DNA. There are 300,000 to 500,000 distinct CDR3 sequences in the sample, with about 11% held by the top ten. What was sequenced was blood T cells: a sorted CD56 or NKG2C T cell subset, CD4+ or CD8+ T cells, or bulk PBMC T cells (not recorded which). The receptors shown here come from a woman aged 45-65 years in good health.

V is TRBV29-1 and J is TRBJ2-7; TCRdb selects TRBD1, and the lack of DNA leaves this call unchecked. The CDR3 runs 13 residues. Germline values: CDR1 SQVTM, CDR2 ANQGSEA. The CDR3 loop is CSAGTDNTYEQYF.

The V gene is TRBV12-3 or TRBV12-4, the J gene TRBJ2-7; TCRdb proposes TRBD1, but this gene call is untestable without DNA. The CDR3 spans 12 residues. The CDR3 region is CASSLTGNRRNF.

V is TRBV7-2 and J is TRBJ1-2; TCRdb picks TRBD1, but there is no DNA to check that call. The CDR3 sequence is 15 residues long. CDR1 and CDR2 from the germline V gene are SGHTA and FQGNSA. CDR3 region: CASSPPPGGLYGYTF. The entire variable domain, with the rest obtained from reference TRBV7-2 and TRBJ1-2, is as follows: GAGVSQSPSNKVTEKGKDVELRCDPISGHTALYWYRQSLGQGLEFLIYFQGNSAPDKSGLPSDRFSAERTGGSVSTLTIQRTQQEDSAVYLCASSPPPGGLYGYTFGSGTRLTVV.

The CDR3 reads CASSLIPQQGLMTDTQYF. The chain uses TRBV7-3 and TRBJ2-3; the TCRdb call, TRBD1, lacks DNA for checking. Germline CDR1 and CDR2: SGHTA and FQGTGA. The CDR3 has 18 residues.

The chain joins TRBV11-2 to TRBJ1-1; TCRdb's assignment of TRBD1 cannot be checked, as there is no DNA. The V gene's germline CDR1 is SGHAT and CDR2 FQNNGV. The CDR3 totals 13 residues. The CDR3 sequence: CASSLWDRGEAFF.

The chain is built from TRBV10-2 and TRBJ2-7. CDR1 is WSHSY and CDR2 is SAAADI in the germline V gene. The CDR3 contains 12 residues. The CDR3 loop is CASRDRFYEQYF.

The chain has TRBV5-6 and TRBJ1-5. Germline V CDR1 and CDR2: SGHDT, YYEEEE. This CDR3 is 12 amino acids long. Here the CDR3 reads CASSLNGKPQHF.

This rearrangement joins TRBV7-3 to TRBJ2-3. The CDR3 spans 15 residues. Germline lookup yields CDR1 SGHTA and CDR2 FQGTGA. The CDR3 region is CAISLAGDVSDTQYF.

CDR3 sequence: CASSSVQNLAKNIQYF. The chain joins TRBV27 to TRBJ2-4. Germline V gives CDR1 MNHEY, CDR2 SMNVEV (reference sequence). This CDR3 region has 16 residues.

V usage is TRBV20-1 and J usage is TRBJ2-1. CDR1 and CDR2 (germline): DFQATT, SNEGSKA (reference sequence). There are 15 residues in the CDR3. The CDR3 protein is CSADKASDSYNEQFF.

The chain carries TRBV25-1 and TRBJ2-5; there is no DNA to check the TCRdb D call of TRBD1. CDR1 is MGHDK, CDR2 SYGVNS, per germline. CDR3 length: 18 residues. This chain's CDR3 is CASSELRGGTGVQETQYF. The entire variable domain, with the rest obtained from reference TRBV25-1 and TRBJ2-5, is as follows: EADIYQTPRYLVIGTGKKITLECSQTMGHDKMYWYQQDPGMELHLIHYSYGVNSTEKGDLSSESTVSRIRTEHFPLTLESARPSHTSQYLCASSELRGGTGVQETQYFGPGTRLLVL.

This chain links TRBV12-3 or TRBV12-4 with TRBJ2-4; TCRdb designates TRBD1, a call that cannot be tested without DNA. The CDR3 length is 15 residues. This CDR3 reads CASSLVTGDGNIQYF.

The chain joins TRBV20-1 to TRBJ2-2; TCRdb's D gene call, TRBD2, goes unchecked for lack of DNA. The germline CDR1 and CDR2 sequences are DFQATT and SNEGSKA (reference sequence). The CDR3 is 16 residues long. The CDR3 protein is CSARDAGGINTGELFF.

The chain has TRBV7-3 and TRBJ2-3; lacking DNA, the TRBD1 call made by TCRdb goes unchecked. This CDR3 has 16 residues. Germline V gene lookup returns CDR1 SGHTA and CDR2 FQGTGA. CDR3 residues: CASSSPEGFSTDTQYF.

The chain couples TRBV12-3 or TRBV12-4 to TRBJ1-4; TCRdb reports TRBD1, a call that lacks DNA to check it against. The CDR3 sequence is 13 residues long. CDR3 residues: CASSSGVVEKLFF.

The chain's CDR3 is CASSQGGVTYEQYF. The V gene is TRBV28, the J gene TRBJ2-7; absent DNA, TCRdb's TRBD1 call cannot be checked. CDR3 length: 14 amino acids. Germline V lookup: CDR1 MDHEN, CDR2 SYDVKM. The variable domain in full, completed from reference TRBV28 and TRBJ2-7, reads DVKVTQSSRYLVKRTGEKVFLECVQDMDHENMFWYRQDPGLGLRLIYFSYDVKMKEKGDIPEGYSVSREKKERFSLILESASTNQTSMYLCASSQGGVTYEQYFGPGTRLTVT.

The rearrangement uses TRBV12-3 or TRBV12-4 and TRBJ2-1; the TCRdb D gene call, TRBD1, has no DNA to confirm it. The CDR3 length is 15 residues. This CDR3 reads CASSSQGARYNEQFF.

The chain joins TRBV5-1 to TRBJ1-1. The CDR3 is 16 residues long. Germline CDR1 and CDR2: SGHRS and YFSETQ. The CDR3 region is CASSSRTLGMNTEAFF.

This sequence joins TRBV7-8 and TRBJ2-2; TCRdb reports TRBD1, a call that lacks DNA to check it against. The CDR3 length is 17 residues. Looked up from germline, CDR1 is SGHVS and CDR2 is FQNEAQ. The CDR3 is CASSGATGVRVTGELFF.

The rearrangement joins TRBV7-2 to TRBJ2-1; with no DNA, the TCRdb D assignment of TRBD2 cannot be verified. Germline V gives CDR1 SGHTA, CDR2 FQGNSA. The CDR3 totals 16 residues. The CDR3 is CASSLELAGHYNEQFF.

The chain uses TRBV5-1 and TRBJ1-2; TCRdb's assignment of TRBD1 cannot be checked, as there is no DNA. The CDR3 is 14 amino acids. Per the germline V gene, CDR1 is SGHRS and CDR2 is YFSETQ. The CDR3 loop is CASSLGQGFYGYTF.

V and J are TRBV28 and TRBJ1-1; TCRdb indicates TRBD1, and absent DNA this call remains unverified. There are 12 residues in the CDR3. Germline V lookup: CDR1 MDHEN, CDR2 SYDVKM. The CDR3: CAAGRGNTEAFF.

The chain uses TRBV20-1 and TRBJ2-1; TCRdb designates TRBD2, a call that cannot be tested without DNA. Germline values: CDR1 DFQATT, CDR2 SNEGSKA (reference sequence). This CDR3 is built from 18 residues. The CDR3 loop is CSARDLEGTSGRSDEQFF.

The chain links TRBV5-1 to TRBJ2-5. CDR3 length equals 14 residues. The germline CDR1 and CDR2 sequences are SGHRS and YFSETQ. The CDR3: CASSLMSLQETQYF.

This chain joins TRBV24-1 and TRBJ2-3. The CDR3 is 14 amino acids. The germline gives CDR1 KGHDR, CDR2 SFDVKD. CDR3 residues: CATSDANELLKQYF.

CDR3 sequence reads: CSARPNRGSGANVLTF. The genes are TRBV20-1 and TRBJ2-6; TCRdb gives TRBD1 as the D gene, but with no DNA this cannot be confirmed. The germline CDR1 and CDR2 sequences are DFQATT and SNEGSKA (reference sequence). The CDR3 has 16 residues.

This chain connects TRBV4-1 to TRBJ2-3. From germline, CDR1 is MGHRA and CDR2 YSYEKL. CDR3 size: 14 residues. The CDR3 loop reads CASSQVAYTDTQYF.

The rearrangement joins TRBV20-1 to TRBJ2-5; TCRdb gives TRBD1 as the D gene, but with no DNA this cannot be confirmed. The length of the CDR3 is 13 residues. The germline CDR1 and CDR2 sequences are DFQATT and SNEGSKA (reference sequence). CDR3 protein: CSARSDRGGTQYF.